The text below deals with one TCR beta chain. The data originate from a study of blood T cell repertoires in COVID-19. For the study at large: Sources were T cells, B-cell-depleted T cells, or PBMCs; the material itself was cDNA or gDNA.

The CDR3 extends over 13 amino acids. V gave up 9 bases and J gave up 2 bases, with 12 bases separating them. CDR1 and CDR2 from the germline V gene are KGHDR and SFDVKD. As originally analysed: Reference gene primer amplification in the assay estimated nucleated cell counts. Generated by immunoSEQ multiplex PCR, the TCRdb table keeps only in-frame clones and is missing some. Clone size and the V and J calls come from that table; the DNA yielded D and trimming. The data contain roughly 160,000 clones, less than 85% of them singletons. Grouping used clinical history reported by participants in a survey and questionnaire. Recovery meant two consecutive negative NP/OP PCR tests, professional clearance, or resolved symptoms.

Sequences were obtained from PBMCs or T cells enriched from blood (not recorded which). The rearrangement uses TRBV24-1 and TRBJ1-1; tentatively, D is TRBD1 (5 bases). This clonotype originated in a man aged 60 to 75 who had recovered from COVID-19. The DNA for the CDR3 is TGTGCCACCTCCGGGGGGAGAAACACTGAAGCTTTCTTT. This sequence encodes CATSGGRNTEAFF.